This TCR beta chain was identified during a study of blood T cell repertoires in COVID-19. Overall study: Samples representing acute and convalescent COVID-19 were sourced from the United States, Italy and Spain.

Recruits, aged about 18 to 95 years, lived in about two dozen US areas. Participants were placed into cohorts based on the clinical history they reported. Individuals in the exposed group had encountered a COVID-19 case within 2 weeks preceding study entry. After removal of 4 bases from V and 9 bases from J, the junction contained 8 bases not matched to a gene. The CDR3 spans 14 residues. Germline CDR1 is LGHDT and CDR2 is YNNKEL (reference sequence). Here immunoSEQ multiplex PCR was the method, and the copy in TCRdb shows in-frame clones only, minus some. The sample lists 140,000 to 150,000 clones; 80% to 85% were seen once.

The origin of this receptor is a woman between 45 and 60 years old who had been exposed to COVID-19. The chain carries TRBV3-1 (or the pseudogene TRBV3-2) and TRBJ2-1; 8 bases agree with TRBD2. The sample taken for sequencing was PBMCs or T cells enriched from blood (not recorded which). CDR3 sequence: CASSPSGGGSEQFF. The CDR3 DNA sequence: TGTGCCAGCAGCCCATCGGGGGGGGGCAGTGAGCAGTTCTTC.